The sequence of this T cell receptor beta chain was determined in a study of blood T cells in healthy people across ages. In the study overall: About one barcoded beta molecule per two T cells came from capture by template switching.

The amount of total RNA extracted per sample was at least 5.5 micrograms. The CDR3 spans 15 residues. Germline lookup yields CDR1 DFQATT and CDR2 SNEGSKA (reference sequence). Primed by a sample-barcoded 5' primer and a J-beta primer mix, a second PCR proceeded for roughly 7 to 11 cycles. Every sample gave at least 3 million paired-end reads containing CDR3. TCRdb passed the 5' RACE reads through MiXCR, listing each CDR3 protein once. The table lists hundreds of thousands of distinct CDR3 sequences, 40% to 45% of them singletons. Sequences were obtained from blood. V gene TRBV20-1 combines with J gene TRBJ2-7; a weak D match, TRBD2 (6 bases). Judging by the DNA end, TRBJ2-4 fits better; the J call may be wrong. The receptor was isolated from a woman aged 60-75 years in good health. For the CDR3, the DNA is TGCAGTGCTAGACGGGCGGGGACCATGCAAAACATTCAGTACTTC. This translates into CSARRAGTMQNIQYF.